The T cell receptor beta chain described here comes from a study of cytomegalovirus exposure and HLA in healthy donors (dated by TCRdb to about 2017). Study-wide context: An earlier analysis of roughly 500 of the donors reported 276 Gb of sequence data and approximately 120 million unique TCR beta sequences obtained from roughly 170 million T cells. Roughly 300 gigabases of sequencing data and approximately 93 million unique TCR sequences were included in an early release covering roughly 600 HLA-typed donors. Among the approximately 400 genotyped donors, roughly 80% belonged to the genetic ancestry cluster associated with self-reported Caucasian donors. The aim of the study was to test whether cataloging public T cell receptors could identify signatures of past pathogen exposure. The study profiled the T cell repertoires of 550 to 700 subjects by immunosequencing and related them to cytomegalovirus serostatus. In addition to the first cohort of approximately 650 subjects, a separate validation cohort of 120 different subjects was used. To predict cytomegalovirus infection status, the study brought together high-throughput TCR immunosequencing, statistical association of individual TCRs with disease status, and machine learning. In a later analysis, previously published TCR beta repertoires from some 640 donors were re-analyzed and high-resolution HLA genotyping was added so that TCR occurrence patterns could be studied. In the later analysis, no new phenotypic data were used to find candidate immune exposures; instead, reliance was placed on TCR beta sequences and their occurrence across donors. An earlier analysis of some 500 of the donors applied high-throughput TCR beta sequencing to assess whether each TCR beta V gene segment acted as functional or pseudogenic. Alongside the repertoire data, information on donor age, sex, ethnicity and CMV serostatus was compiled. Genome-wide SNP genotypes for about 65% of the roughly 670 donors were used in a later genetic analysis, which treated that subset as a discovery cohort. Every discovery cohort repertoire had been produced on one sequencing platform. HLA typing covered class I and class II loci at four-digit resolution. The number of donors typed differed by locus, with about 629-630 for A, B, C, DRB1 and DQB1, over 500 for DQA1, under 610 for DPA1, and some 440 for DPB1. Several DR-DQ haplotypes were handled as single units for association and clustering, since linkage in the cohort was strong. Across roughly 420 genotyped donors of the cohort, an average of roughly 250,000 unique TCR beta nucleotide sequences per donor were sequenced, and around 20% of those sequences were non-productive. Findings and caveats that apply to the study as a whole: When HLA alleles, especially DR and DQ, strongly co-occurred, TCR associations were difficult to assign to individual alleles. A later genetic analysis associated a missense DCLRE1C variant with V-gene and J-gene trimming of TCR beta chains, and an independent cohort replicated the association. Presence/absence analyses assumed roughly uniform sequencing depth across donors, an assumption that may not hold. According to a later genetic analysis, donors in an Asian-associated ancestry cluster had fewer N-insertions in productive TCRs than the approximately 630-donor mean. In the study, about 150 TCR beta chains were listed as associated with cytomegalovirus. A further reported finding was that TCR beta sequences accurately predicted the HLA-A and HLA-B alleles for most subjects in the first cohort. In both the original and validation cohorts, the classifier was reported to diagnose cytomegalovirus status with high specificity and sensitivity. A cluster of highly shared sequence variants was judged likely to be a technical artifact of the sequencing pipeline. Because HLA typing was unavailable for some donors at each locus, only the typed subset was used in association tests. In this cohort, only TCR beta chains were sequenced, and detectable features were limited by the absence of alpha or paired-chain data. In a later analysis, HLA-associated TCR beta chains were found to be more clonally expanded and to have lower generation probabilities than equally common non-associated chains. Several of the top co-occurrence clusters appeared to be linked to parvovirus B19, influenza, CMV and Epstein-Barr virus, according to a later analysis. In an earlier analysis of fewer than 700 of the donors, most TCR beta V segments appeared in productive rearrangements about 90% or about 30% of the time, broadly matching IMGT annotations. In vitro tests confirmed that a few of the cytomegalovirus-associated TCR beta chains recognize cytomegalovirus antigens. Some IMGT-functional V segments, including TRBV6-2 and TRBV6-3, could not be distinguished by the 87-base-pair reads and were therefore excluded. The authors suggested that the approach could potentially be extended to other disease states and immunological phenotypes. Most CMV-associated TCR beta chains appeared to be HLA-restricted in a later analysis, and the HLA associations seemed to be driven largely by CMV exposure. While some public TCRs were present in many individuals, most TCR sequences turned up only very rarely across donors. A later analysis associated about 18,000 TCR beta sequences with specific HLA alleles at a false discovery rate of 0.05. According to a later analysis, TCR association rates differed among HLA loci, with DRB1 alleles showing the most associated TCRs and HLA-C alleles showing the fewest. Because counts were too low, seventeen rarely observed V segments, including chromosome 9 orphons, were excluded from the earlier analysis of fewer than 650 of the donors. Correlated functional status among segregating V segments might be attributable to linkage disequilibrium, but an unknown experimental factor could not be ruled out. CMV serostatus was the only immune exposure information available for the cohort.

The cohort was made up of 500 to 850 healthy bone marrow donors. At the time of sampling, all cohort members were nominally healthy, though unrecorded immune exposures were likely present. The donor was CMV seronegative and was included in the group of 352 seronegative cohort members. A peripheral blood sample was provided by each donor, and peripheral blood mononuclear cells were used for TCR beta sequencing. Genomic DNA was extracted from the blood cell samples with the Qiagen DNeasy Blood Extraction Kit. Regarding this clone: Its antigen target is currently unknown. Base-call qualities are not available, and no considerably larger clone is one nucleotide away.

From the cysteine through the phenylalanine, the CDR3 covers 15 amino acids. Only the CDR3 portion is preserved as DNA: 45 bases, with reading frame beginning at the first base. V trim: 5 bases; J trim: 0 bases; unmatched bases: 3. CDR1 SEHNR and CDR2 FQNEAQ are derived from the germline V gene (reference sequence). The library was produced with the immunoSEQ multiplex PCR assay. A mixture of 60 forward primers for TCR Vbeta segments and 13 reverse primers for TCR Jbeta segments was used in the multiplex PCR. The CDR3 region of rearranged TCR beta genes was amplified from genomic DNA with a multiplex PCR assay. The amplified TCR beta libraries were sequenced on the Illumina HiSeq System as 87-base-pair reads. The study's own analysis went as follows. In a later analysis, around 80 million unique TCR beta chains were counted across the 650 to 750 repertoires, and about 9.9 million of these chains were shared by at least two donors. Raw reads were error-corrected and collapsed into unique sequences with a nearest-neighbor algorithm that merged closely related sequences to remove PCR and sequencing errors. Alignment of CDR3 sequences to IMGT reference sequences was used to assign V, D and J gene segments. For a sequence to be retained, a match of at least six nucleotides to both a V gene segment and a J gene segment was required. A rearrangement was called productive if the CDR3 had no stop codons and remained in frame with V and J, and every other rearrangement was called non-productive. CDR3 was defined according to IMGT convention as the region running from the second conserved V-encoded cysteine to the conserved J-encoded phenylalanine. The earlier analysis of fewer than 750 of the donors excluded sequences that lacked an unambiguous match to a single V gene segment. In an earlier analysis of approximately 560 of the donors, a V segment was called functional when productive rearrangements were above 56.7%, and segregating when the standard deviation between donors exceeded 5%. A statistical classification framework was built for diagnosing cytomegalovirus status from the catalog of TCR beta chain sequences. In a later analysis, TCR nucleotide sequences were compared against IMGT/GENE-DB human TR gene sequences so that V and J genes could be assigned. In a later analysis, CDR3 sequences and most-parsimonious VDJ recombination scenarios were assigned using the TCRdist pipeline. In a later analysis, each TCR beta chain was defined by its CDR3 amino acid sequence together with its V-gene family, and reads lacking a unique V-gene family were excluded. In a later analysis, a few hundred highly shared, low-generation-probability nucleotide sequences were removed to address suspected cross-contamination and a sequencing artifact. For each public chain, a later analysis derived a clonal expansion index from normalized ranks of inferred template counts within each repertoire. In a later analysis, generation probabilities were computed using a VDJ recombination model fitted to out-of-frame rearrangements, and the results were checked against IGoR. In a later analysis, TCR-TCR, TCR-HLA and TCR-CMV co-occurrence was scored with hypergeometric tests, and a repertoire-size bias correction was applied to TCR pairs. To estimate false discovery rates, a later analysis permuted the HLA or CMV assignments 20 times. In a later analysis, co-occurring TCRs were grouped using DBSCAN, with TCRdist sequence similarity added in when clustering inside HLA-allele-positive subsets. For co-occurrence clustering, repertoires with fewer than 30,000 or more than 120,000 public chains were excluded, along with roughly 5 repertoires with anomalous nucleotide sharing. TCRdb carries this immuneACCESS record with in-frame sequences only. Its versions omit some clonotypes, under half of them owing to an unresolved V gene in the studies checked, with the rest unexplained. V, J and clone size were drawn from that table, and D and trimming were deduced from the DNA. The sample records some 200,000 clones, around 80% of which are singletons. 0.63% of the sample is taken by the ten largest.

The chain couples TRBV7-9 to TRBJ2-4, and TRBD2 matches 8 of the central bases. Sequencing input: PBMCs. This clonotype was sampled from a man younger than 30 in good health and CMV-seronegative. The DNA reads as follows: TGTGCCAGCAGCCCCGGGGGGGGAGCCAAAAACATTCAGTACTTC. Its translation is CASSPGGGAKNIQYF.